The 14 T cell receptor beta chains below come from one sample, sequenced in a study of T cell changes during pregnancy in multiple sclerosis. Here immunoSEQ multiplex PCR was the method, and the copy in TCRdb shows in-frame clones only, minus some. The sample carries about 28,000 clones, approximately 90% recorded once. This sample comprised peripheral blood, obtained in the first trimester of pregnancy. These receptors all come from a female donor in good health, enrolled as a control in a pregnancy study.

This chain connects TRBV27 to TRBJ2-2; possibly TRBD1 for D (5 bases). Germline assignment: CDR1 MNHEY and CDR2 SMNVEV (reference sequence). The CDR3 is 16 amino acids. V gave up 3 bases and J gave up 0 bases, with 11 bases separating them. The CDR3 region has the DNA TGTGCCAGCAGTTTTGGGGCGCTGTCGAACACCGGGGAGCTGTTTTTT. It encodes CASSFGALSNTGELFF.

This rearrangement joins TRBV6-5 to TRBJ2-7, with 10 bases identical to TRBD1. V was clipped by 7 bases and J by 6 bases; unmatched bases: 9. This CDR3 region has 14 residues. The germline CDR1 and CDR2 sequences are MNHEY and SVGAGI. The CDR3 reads CASTQDRGMGEQYF. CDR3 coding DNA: TGTGCCAGCACTCAGGACAGGGGGATGGGCGAGCAGTACTTC.

CDR3 sequence (DNA): TGTGCCACCAGCAGAGACCCCGGGACAGGGGGTGAAAAACTGTTTTTT. Translation gives CATSRDPGTGGEKLFF. This chain joins TRBV15 and TRBJ1-4, with 11 bases aligning to TRBD1. The CDR3 contains 16 residues. V trimming: 0 bases; J trimming: 7 bases; junction bases outside the gene matches: 4. Germline lookup yields CDR1 LNHNV and CDR2 YYDKDF (reference sequence).

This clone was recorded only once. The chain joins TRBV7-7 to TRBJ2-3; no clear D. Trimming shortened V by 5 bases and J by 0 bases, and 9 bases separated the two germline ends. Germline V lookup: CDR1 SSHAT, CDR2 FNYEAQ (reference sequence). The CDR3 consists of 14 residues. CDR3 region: CASSPRPSTDTQYF. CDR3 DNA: TGTGCCAGCAGCCCTAGGCCTAGCACAGATACGCAGTATTTT.

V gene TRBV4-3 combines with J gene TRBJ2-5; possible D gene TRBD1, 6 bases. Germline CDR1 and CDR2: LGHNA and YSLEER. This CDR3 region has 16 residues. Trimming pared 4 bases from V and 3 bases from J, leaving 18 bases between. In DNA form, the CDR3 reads TGCGCCAGCAGCCCCTTCTACAGGGCTCTCGAAGAGACCCAGTACTTC. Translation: CASSPFYRALEETQYF.

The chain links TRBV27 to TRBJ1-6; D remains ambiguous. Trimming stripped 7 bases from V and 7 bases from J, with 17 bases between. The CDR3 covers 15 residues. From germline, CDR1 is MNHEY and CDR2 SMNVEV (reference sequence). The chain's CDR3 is CASIRSGHANSPLHF. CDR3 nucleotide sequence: TGTGCCAGCATCAGAAGCGGTCACGCAAATTCACCCCTCCACTTT.

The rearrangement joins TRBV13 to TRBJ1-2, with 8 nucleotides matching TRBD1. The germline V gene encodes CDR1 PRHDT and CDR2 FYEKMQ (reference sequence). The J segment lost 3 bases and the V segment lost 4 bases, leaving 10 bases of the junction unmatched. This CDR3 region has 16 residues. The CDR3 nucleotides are TGTGCCAGCAGCTCAACGGCAGGGGGCGCTTACTATGGCTACACCTTC. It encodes CASSSTAGGAYYGYTF.

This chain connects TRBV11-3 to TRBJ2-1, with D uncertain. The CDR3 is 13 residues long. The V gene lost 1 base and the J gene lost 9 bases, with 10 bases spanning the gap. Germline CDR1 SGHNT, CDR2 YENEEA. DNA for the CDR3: TGTGCCAGCAGCTTAGCATCTCCGGGTGAGCAGTTCTTC. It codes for CASSLASPGEQFF.

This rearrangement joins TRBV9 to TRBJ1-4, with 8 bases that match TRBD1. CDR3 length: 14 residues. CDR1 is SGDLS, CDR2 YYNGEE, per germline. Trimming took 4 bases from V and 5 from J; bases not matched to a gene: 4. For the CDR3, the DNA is TGTGCCAGCAGCCGGGACAGGCGGAATGAAAAACTGTTTTTT. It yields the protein CASSRDRRNEKLFF.

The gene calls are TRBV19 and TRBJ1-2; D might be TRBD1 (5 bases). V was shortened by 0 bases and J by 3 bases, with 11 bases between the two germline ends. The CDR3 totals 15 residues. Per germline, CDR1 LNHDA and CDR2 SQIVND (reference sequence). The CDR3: CASSIDGAQDYGYTF. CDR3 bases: TGTGCCAGTAGTATAGATGGGGCCCAGGACTATGGCTACACCTTC.

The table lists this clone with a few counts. The CDR3 sequence: CASSTTTGYTNTEAFF. In DNA form, the CDR3 reads TGCGCCAGCAGCACCACGACAGGGTACACGAACACTGAAGCTTTCTTT. V usage is TRBV4-3 and J usage is TRBJ1-1; 7 bases match TRBD1. V lost 5 bases and J lost 1; bases outside the gene matches: 10. The CDR3 has 16 amino acids. The germline V gene encodes CDR1 LGHNA and CDR2 YSLEER.

The CDR3 DNA reads as TGTGCCAGCAGCTATAAGAAAAACACCGGGGAGCTGTTTTTT. Translating it yields CASSYKKNTGELFF. This chain connects TRBV2 to TRBJ2-2; D unresolved. V was trimmed by 6 bases and J by 2 bases, leaving 10 bases between them. The germline V gene has CDR1 SNHLY and CDR2 FYNNEI. The CDR3 runs 14 residues.

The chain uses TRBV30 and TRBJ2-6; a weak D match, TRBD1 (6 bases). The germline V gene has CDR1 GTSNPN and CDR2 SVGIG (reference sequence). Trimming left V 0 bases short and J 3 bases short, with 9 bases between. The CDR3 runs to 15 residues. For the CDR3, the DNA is TGTGCCTGGAGTGTACAGGGTGGTGGGGCCAACGTCCTGACTTTC. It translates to CAWSVQGGGANVLTF.

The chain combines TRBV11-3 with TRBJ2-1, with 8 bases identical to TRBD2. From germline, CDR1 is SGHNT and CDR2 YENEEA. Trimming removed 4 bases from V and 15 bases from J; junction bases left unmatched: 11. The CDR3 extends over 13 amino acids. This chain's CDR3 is CASSSRTSPALFF. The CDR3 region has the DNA TGTGCCAGCAGCTCCCGGACTAGCCCTGCCCTGTTCTTC.